These 24 T cell receptor beta chains originate from one sample sequenced in a study of T cells in Graves' hyperthyroidism and ophthalmopathy. It was RNA transcripts that yielded the amplified TCR beta CDR3 regions. The TCR CDR3 was amplified in a first-round RT-PCR using the HTBI primer set. MiXCR, run by TCRdb on the multiplex PCR reads, gives a single entry per CDR3 protein. The profile shows 550,000 to 800,000 distinct CDR3 sequences, approximately 15% of them singletons. Input material: blood. The receptor source for this set is a man aged 45-60 years with Graves' hyperthyroidism.

This clonotype was recorded a few times. This rearrangement joins TRBV28 to TRBJ2-6; 7 nucleotides agree with TRBD1. Trimming took 5 bases from V and 6 from J; bases not matched to a gene: 13. This CDR3 has 17 amino acids. Germline V gives CDR1 MDHEN, CDR2 SYDVKM. In nucleotides, the CDR3 is TGTGCCAGCAGTCCCCGACAGGGTGTAATAGTGGCCAACGTCCTGACTTTC. It codes for CASSPRQGVIVANVLTF.

The chain uses TRBV6-1 and TRBJ2-7; no clear D gene. Germline lookup yields CDR1 MNHNS and CDR2 SASEGT. This CDR3 is built from 15 residues. CDR3 region: CAIRHRQTGSYEQYF. The CDR3 DNA reads as TGTGCGATCAGACATCGGCAAACGGGTTCCTACGAGCAGTACTTC.

The chain couples TRBV5-5 to TRBJ2-7; 13 nucleotides agree with TRBD2. V shed 3 bases, J shed 1 base, and the junction held 7 bases outside the gene matches. Germline lookup yields CDR1 SGHKS and CDR2 YYEKEE (reference sequence). CDR3 length equals 17 residues. CDR3 DNA: TGTGCCAGCAGCTGGGGGACTAGCGGGAAACGGTCCTACGAGCAGTACTTC. Encoded protein: CASSWGTSGKRSYEQYF.

At least ten counts were recorded for this clonotype. The rearrangement joins TRBV28 to TRBJ2-7; D possibly corresponds to TRBD1 (6 bases). The CDR3 runs to 13 residues. The germline V gene encodes CDR1 MDHEN and CDR2 SYDVKM. V lost 7 bases, J lost 9 bases, and 19 bases lay in between. CDR3 sequence: CASNRIQGGGQYF. The CDR3 nucleotides are TGTGCCAGCAATAGAATACAGGGCGGCGGGCAGTACTTC.

This chain joins TRBV2 and TRBJ2-6, with a possible D match to TRBD1 (5 bases). Germline-derived CDR1 and CDR2 are SNHLY and FYNNEI. The CDR3 runs to 18 residues. Trimming left V 5 bases short and J 0 bases short, with 17 bases between. The CDR3 DNA is TGTGCCAGCAGTTGGGGCAGCCTGATCAGCTCTGGGGCCAACGTCCTGACTTTC. It yields the protein CASSWGSLISSGANVLTF.

Only a few counts were recorded for this clonotype. V and J are TRBV12-3 or TRBV12-4 and TRBJ1-4; D is possibly TRBD1 (6 bases). V was trimmed by 5 bases and J by 8 bases, leaving 12 bases between them. The CDR3 sequence is 13 residues long. CDR3 residues: CASSTGPEEKLFF. In DNA form, the CDR3 reads TGTGCCAGCAGTACAGGGCCGGAGGAAAAACTGTTTTTT.

There are many counts of this clonotype. The gene calls are TRBV7-9 and TRBJ2-7; D uncertain. The germline gives CDR1 SEHNR, CDR2 FQNEAQ (reference sequence). This CDR3 is built from 16 residues. Trimming took 4 bases from V and 4 from J, leaving 20 bases between them. CDR3 bases: TGTGCCAGCAGCTCCAACCGGGCTCTGATAACGTACGAGCAGTACTTC. Translation gives CASSSNRALITYEQYF.

This clonotype was recorded many times. The V call is TRBV25-1, the J call TRBJ2-5; perhaps D is TRBD1 or TRBD2 (5 bases each). Germline V CDR1 and CDR2: MGHDK, SYGVNS. The V and J ends lost 4 bases and 4 bases respectively, with 10 bases between them. CDR3 length: 13 amino acids. For the CDR3, the DNA is TGTGCCAGCAGTGGCCGGGGACCAGAGACCCAGTACTTC. This gives the protein CASSGRGPETQYF.

This clonotype was picked up a small number of times. V is TRBV29-1 and J is TRBJ2-3, with no clear D. CDR1 is SQVTM and CDR2 is ANQGSEA in the germline V gene. The CDR3 spans 10 residues. Trimming took off 5 bases at V and 14 bases at J, with 14 bases between the two ends. The CDR3 DNA follows: TGCAGCGTTTGGATCTCCAGTCTGTATTTT. Amino acids: CSVWISSLYF.

This clonotype has only a few counts. The V gene is TRBV7-6, the J gene TRBJ2-7; D might be TRBD2 (7 bases). CDR3 length: 13 residues. The germline V gene has CDR1 SGHVS and CDR2 FNYEAQ. The germline V and J ends were trimmed by 5 bases and 9 bases, with 17 bases remaining between them. In DNA, the CDR3 is TGTGCCAGCAGCCCGGGGGGCGGGGCCGGGCAGTACTTC. This gives the protein CASSPGGGAGQYF.

This clonotype was seen repeatedly, ten times or more. The chain is built from TRBV7-2 and TRBJ1-1, with D tentatively TRBD1 (5 bases). Germline values: CDR1 SGHTA, CDR2 FQGNSA. The CDR3 length is 17 residues. V was clipped by 2 bases and J by 0 bases, with 16 bases between them. The CDR3 protein is CASSLWGGSVVNTEAFF. The DNA of the CDR3 is TGTGCCAGCAGCTTATGGGGGGGGTCAGTGGTGAACACTGAAGCTTTCTTT.

This clonotype was found once. The rearrangement links TRBV28 to TRBJ2-7; tentative D call: TRBD1 (5 bases). Germline CDR1 and CDR2: MDHEN and SYDVKM. The length of the CDR3 is 16 residues. The V gene lost 6 bases and the J gene lost 8 bases, with 26 bases spanning the gap. CDR3 nucleotide sequence: TGTGCCAGCAGCCACCCCTCAGGGTCCCCTGAAGACAAGCAGTACTTC. This gives the protein CASSHPSGSPEDKQYF.

In this sample, this clonotype turned up many times. The chain employs TRBV19 and TRBJ2-2; weak D call: TRBD1 (5 bases). The CDR3 runs 14 residues. The germline V gene has CDR1 LNHDA and CDR2 SQIVND (reference sequence). Trimming left V 6 bases short and J 6 bases short, with 14 bases between. CDR3 bases: TGTGCCAGTAGGACCCGCAGGGTTGCCGGGGAGCTGTTTTTT. This codes for CASRTRRVAGELFF.

The chain has TRBV5-1 and TRBJ2-5; 9 positions match TRBD1. Unmatched junction bases numbered 14, after V lost 4 bases and J lost 4 bases. Per the germline V gene, CDR1 is SGHRS and CDR2 is YFSETQ. CDR3 size: 17 residues. The chain's CDR3 is CASSAYPGTGRGETQYF. The CDR3 DNA is TGCGCCAGCAGCGCCTATCCCGGGACAGGGAGGGGAGAGACCCAGTACTTC.

This clonotype was counted at least ten times. The gene calls are TRBV28 and TRBJ2-1; D might be TRBD2 (5 bases). Trimming cost V 6 bases and J 8 bases, with 14 bases left between them. Germline V CDR1 and CDR2: MDHEN, SYDVKM. The CDR3 is made up of 13 amino acids. Written as DNA, the CDR3 is TGTGCCAGCAGACTAGGGTTCTTCGATGAGCAGTTCTTC. Protein product: CASRLGFFDEQFF.

This clonotype was picked up a small number of times. The V gene is TRBV6-5, the J gene TRBJ1-3, with no clear D. There are 14 residues in the CDR3. Trimming took off 2 bases at V and 2 bases at J, with 7 bases between the two ends. Germline assignment: CDR1 MNHEY and CDR2 SVGAGI. The CDR3 nucleotides are TGTGCCAGCAGTTACCGGACCGCTGGAAACACCATATATTTT. This gives the protein CASSYRTAGNTIYF.

This clonotype has at least ten counts. This chain connects TRBV28 to TRBJ2-7; 7 nucleotides align to TRBD1. The trim removed 7 bases at V and 3 bases at J, leaving 9 bases unmatched. This CDR3 is built from 14 residues. Germline lookup yields CDR1 MDHEN and CDR2 SYDVKM. CDR3 sequence: CASNKQGRGYEQYF. CDR3 nucleotide sequence: TGTGCCAGCAATAAACAGGGGAGAGGCTACGAGCAGTACTTC. Filled out from reference TRBV28 and TRBJ2-7, the complete variable domain reads DVKVTQSSRYLVKRTGEKVFLECVQDMDHENMFWYRQDPGLGLRLIYFSYDVKMKEKGDIPEGYSVSREKKERFSLILESASTNQTSMYLCASNKQGRGYEQYFGPGTRLTVT.

Comments on this clonotype: The junction and the germline gene differ at one end; a read error may be behind it. The rearrangement links TRBV20-1 to TRBJ2-1; D is uncertain. The V gene's germline CDR1 is DFQATT and CDR2 SNEGSKA (reference sequence). The CDR3 consists of 12 residues. The CDR3 protein is CSASYGYNEQLF. The CDR3 nucleotides are TGCAGTGCTAGTTACGGCTACAATGAGCAGTTATTC.

The table lists this clonotype with many counts. This chain uses TRBV30 with TRBJ2-7; D gene ambiguous. Trimming shortened V by 2 bases and J by 6 bases, and 14 bases separated the two germline ends. This CDR3 comprises 13 residues. Germline V CDR1 and CDR2: GTSNPN, SVGIG (reference sequence). The CDR3 loop is CAWSPDWPGEQYF. The CDR3 nucleotides read TGTGCCTGGAGTCCCGACTGGCCCGGCGAGCAGTACTTC.

This clonotype was observed once. The genes are TRBV4-1 and TRBJ1-6; D gene ambiguous. Per the germline V gene, CDR1 is MGHRA and CDR2 is YSYEKL. Deletions cut 2 bases from V and 4 bases from J, with 15 bases between. This CDR3 region has 17 residues. The CDR3 DNA sequence: TGCGCCAGCAGCCAACAAACGGCCGGGAGGTATAATTCACCCCTCCACTTT. Encoded protein: CASSQQTAGRYNSPLHF.

CDR3 in DNA: TGTGCCAGCAGCTTTCAGTGGACTGAAGCTTTCTTT. Its protein is CASSFQWTEAFF. The gene calls are TRBV7-2 and TRBJ1-1; D ambiguous. Germline values: CDR1 SGHTA, CDR2 FQGNSA. Trimming removed 3 bases from V and 5 bases from J, with 7 bases in between. This CDR3 spans 12 amino acids.

This clonotype turned up a few times. V gene TRBV28 combines with J gene TRBJ1-1, with 12 bases aligning to TRBD1. The germline CDR1 and CDR2 sequences are MDHEN and SYDVKM. The CDR3 spans 16 residues. J lost 4 bases, V lost 4 bases, and 7 bases had no gene match. The CDR3 DNA sequence: TGTGCCAGCAGTTCGGGACAGGGGGCAAGGAGCACTGAAGCTTTCTTT. Its protein is CASSSGQGARSTEAFF.

At least ten counts were recorded for this clonotype. V usage is TRBV25-1 and J usage is TRBJ2-6; 7 nucleotides align to TRBD1. Per germline, CDR1 MGHDK and CDR2 SYGVNS. The junction had 11 bases not matched to a gene; V was cut back by 5 bases and J by 1 base. The CDR3 contains 18 residues. The CDR3 coding sequence is TGTGCCAGCAGTAATCCCGGGACAGATCAATCTGGGGCCAACGTCCTGACTTTC. This encodes CASSNPGTDQSGANVLTF.

V usage is TRBV30 and J usage is TRBJ1-5; 7 nucleotides agree with TRBD1. The trim removed 3 bases at V and 6 bases at J, leaving 8 bases unmatched. Germline V gives CDR1 GTSNPN, CDR2 SVGIG (reference sequence). The CDR3 is made up of 14 amino acids. CDR3 in amino acids: CAWSMTGLGQPQHF. The CDR3 bases are TGTGCCTGGAGCATGACAGGGTTGGGTCAGCCCCAGCATTTT.